This TCR beta chain stems from a study of blood T cell repertoires in COVID-19. This CDR3 is built from 12 residues. Germline V CDR1 and CDR2: SQVTM, ANQGSEA. Trimming shortened V by 2 bases and J by 5 bases, and 7 bases separated the two germline ends. Generated by immunoSEQ multiplex PCR, the TCRdb table keeps only in-frame clones and is missing some. The data show about 210,000 clones, around 83% seen once. The chain carries TRBV29-1 and TRBJ2-1; D gene ambiguous. Sequencing was done on a sample of peripheral blood. The sequence derives from a woman aged 80 or over with acute or convalescent COVID-19. The CDR3 region is CSVERVNNEQFF. For the CDR3, the DNA is TGCAGCGTTGAAAGAGTCAACAATGAGCAGTTCTTC.